This T cell receptor (beta chain) comes out of a study of blood T cell repertoires in COVID-19. At the level of the study: T cells, B-cell-depleted T cells, or PBMCs provided the cDNA or gDNA that served as material.

Original data processing: Amplification of reference gene primers was used by the study to estimate nucleated cell counts. Generated by immunoSEQ multiplex PCR, the TCRdb table keeps only in-frame clones and is missing some. The DNA was the basis for D and trimming; V, J and clone size are from that table. The sample has 95,000 to 150,000 clones, about 74% seen once; the top ten hold 5.5%. Looked up from germline, CDR1 is SNHLY and CDR2 is FYNNEI. Unmatched junction bases numbered 6, after V lost 6 bases and J lost 4 bases. The CDR3 loop spans 14 amino acids. The sequenced material came from peripheral blood. The sequence was collected from a man between 60 and 75 years old with acute or convalescent COVID-19. This chain uses TRBV2 with TRBJ2-1; the match to TRBD2 covers 7 bases. In DNA, the CDR3 is TGTGCCAGCAGGGCGGGAGTTTCGTACAATGAGCAGTTCTTC. This gives the protein CASRAGVSYNEQFF. Looking up the rest from reference TRBV2 and TRBJ2-1 gives the full variable domain: EPEVTQTPSHQVTQMGQEVILRCVPISNHLYFYWYRQILGQKVEFLVSFYNNEISEKSEIFDDQFSVERPDGSNFTLKIRSTKLEDSAMYFCASRAGVSYNEQFFGPGTRLTVL.